These 13 T cell receptor beta chains originate from one sample sequenced in a study of T-cell reconstitution after alpha-beta-depleted transplantation in children. Unique molecular identifiers were used to barcode this TCRbeta library. TCRdb independently ran MiXCR on the PCR reads; one entry per CDR3 protein. The sample shows 700,000 to 950,000 distinct CDR3 sequences, less than 20% of them seen only once. This specimen was PBMCs, mostly from graft donor cells, taken 360 days after TCRalphabeta/CD19-depleted stem cell transplant. These TCRs come from a male patient between 10 and 17 years old who had a stem cell transplant for acute lymphoblastic leukemia, so the T cells may come from the graft donor.

CDR3 nucleotides: TGTGCCAGCAGCTTACGACAGCGCTACAATGAGCAGTTCTTC. As protein: CASSLRQRYNEQFF. The chain employs TRBV7-6 and TRBJ2-1, with D possibly TRBD1 on 5 matching bases. The V and J ends lost 2 bases and 3 bases respectively, with 8 bases between them. CDR1 is SGHVS, CDR2 FNYEAQ, per germline. The CDR3 covers 14 residues.

This clonotype has at least ten counts. The V call is TRBV29-1, the J call TRBJ2-1; TRBD1 might be the D (7 bases). The length of the CDR3 is 13 residues. Germline V gives CDR1 SQVTM, CDR2 ANQGSEA. V was trimmed by 8 bases and J by 4 bases, leaving 15 bases between them. The CDR3 nucleotides are TGCAGCCCCTTCAGGGGGGATTACAATGAGCAGTTCTTC. Protein sequence: CSPFRGDYNEQFF.

This clonotype has more than one count but fewer than ten. This chain links TRBV7-8 with TRBJ2-1; 10 bases fit TRBD2. In germline, CDR1 is SGHVS, CDR2 FQNEAQ. The CDR3 totals 15 residues. The V segment lost 6 bases and the J segment 4 bases; nucleotides outside the gene matches: 6. As DNA, the CDR3 is TGTGCCAGCAGTGTAATAGCGGGAGGTTACAATGAGCAGTTCTTC. Translating gives CASSVIAGGYNEQFF. Based on the CDR3 plus reference TRBV7-8 and TRBJ2-1, the full variable domain is GAGVSQSPRYKVAKRGQDVALRCDPISGHVSLFWYQQALGQGPEFLTYFQNEAQLDKSGLPSDRFFAERPEGSVSTLKIQRTQQEDSAVYLCASSVIAGGYNEQFFGPGTRLTVL.

Many counts were recorded for this clonotype. This chain connects TRBV20-1 to TRBJ2-7, with TRBD2 matching 7 bases. Germline CDR1 DFQATT, CDR2 SNEGSKA (reference sequence). J lost 2 bases, V lost 3 bases, and 7 bases had no gene match. The CDR3 runs to 14 residues. CDR3 in amino acids: CSAREPGLPYEQYF. In nucleotides, the CDR3 is TGCAGTGCTAGGGAACCGGGACTACCCTACGAGCAGTACTTC.

This clonotype was seen a handful of times. The V gene is TRBV12-3 or TRBV12-4, the J gene TRBJ1-2; D is possibly TRBD1 (5 bases). The CDR3 length is 14 residues. The V end lost 2 bases, the J end lost 6 bases, and 13 bases lay between the germline ends. Here the CDR3 reads CASSLYPGGNGYTF. CDR3 bases: TGTGCCAGCAGTTTATACCCCGGGGGGAATGGCTACACCTTC.

This clonotype was counted a few times. V usage is TRBV4-1 and J usage is TRBJ1-1; D remains ambiguous. From germline, CDR1 is MGHRA and CDR2 YSYEKL. The CDR3 runs to 14 residues. Trimming left V 6 bases short and J 1 base short, with 12 bases between. CDR3: CASRSPGRNTEAFF. DNA for the CDR3: TGCGCCAGCAGATCTCCAGGCCGGAACACTGAAGCTTTCTTT.

In this sample, this clonotype turned up a few times. The genes are TRBV19 and TRBJ1-1; 7 bases map to TRBD1. From germline, CDR1 is LNHDA and CDR2 SQIVND (reference sequence). This CDR3 has 14 amino acids. After removal of 6 bases from V and 5 bases from J, the junction contained 9 bases not matched to a gene. The DNA for the CDR3 is TGTGCCAGTAGCCCGACAGGGACTTTGACTGAAGCTTTCTTT. Its translation: CASSPTGTLTEAFF.

This clonotype was seen only a few times. This rearrangement joins TRBV27 to TRBJ2-5, with D possibly matching TRBD2 (6 bases). Trimming stripped 5 bases from V and 7 bases from J, with 14 bases between. The CDR3 extends over 13 amino acids. Germline CDR1 is MNHEY and CDR2 is SMNVEV (reference sequence). The CDR3 sequence is CASSRTSWGTQYF. The CDR3 DNA is TGTGCCAGCAGTCGTACTAGCTGGGGGACCCAGTACTTC.

V and J are TRBV7-9 and TRBJ2-7, with TRBD2 as a possible D gene (5 bases). Germline V gene data show CDR1 as SEHNR and CDR2 as FQNEAQ (reference sequence). V lost 5 bases to trimming and J lost 0 bases, with 11 bases between them. This CDR3 region has 14 residues. The CDR3 sequence: CASSNTGVSYEQYV. CDR3 nucleotide sequence: TGTGCCAGCAGCAACACCGGGGTCTCCTACGAGCAGTACGTC.

The gene calls are TRBV12-3 or TRBV12-4 and TRBJ2-7; D is unclear. Trimming cost V 10 bases and J 3 bases, with 13 bases left between them. There are 12 residues in the CDR3. The DNA of the CDR3 is TGTGCCAAGAATGGGATTATCTACGAGCAGTACTTC. Translation: CAKNGIIYEQYF.

The sample holds many counts of this clonotype. This rearrangement joins TRBV4-1 to TRBJ2-3; the D is unclear. The CDR3 length is 14 residues. The germline V and J ends were trimmed by 3 bases and 2 bases, with 9 bases remaining between them. Looked up from germline, CDR1 is MGHRA and CDR2 is YSYEKL. CDR3 sequence (DNA): TGCGCCAGCAGCCATCAAGGGCACACAGATACGCAGTATTTT. Its protein is CASSHQGHTDTQYF.

This clonotype appeared a few times. The chain has TRBV27 and TRBJ1-5, with D hard to call. V shed 3 bases and J shed 0 bases, with 9 bases lying between them. The V gene's germline CDR1 is MNHEY and CDR2 SMNVEV (reference sequence). This CDR3 spans 15 amino acids. DNA for the CDR3: TGTGCCAGCAGTTTCTCGTTGTATAGCAATCAGCCCCAGCATTTT. This sequence encodes CASSFSLYSNQPQHF.

This chain connects TRBV7-2 to TRBJ2-2; D possibly matches TRBD1 or TRBD2 (5 bases each). Germline V gene lookup returns CDR1 SGHTA and CDR2 FQGNSA. The V end lost 2 bases, the J end lost 6 bases, and 16 bases lay between the germline ends. The CDR3 covers 16 residues. CDR3 bases: TGTGCCAGCAGCTTAAATCTCATCGGGACGGCCGGGGAGCTGTTTTTT. Protein sequence: CASSLNLIGTAGELFF.